This T cell receptor beta chain was recorded in a study of blood T cells in healthy people across ages. A note on this clonotype: Its antigen is not identified.

Overall study results and limits: TCR beta diversity per million T cells fell roughly linearly with age. Both higher diversity and more naive CD4+ cells marked long-lived donors when set against aged donors.

Donor samples were obtained from healthy Caucasian individuals from Russia, aged about 6 to 90. The use of a sample-barcoded 5' primer and a J-beta primer mix characterized a second PCR of about 6 to 12 cycles. TCRdb redid the calling of the 5' RACE reads with MiXCR, one entry per CDR3 protein. The data show about 1.4 million distinct CDR3 sequences, approximately 59% seen once. Trimming took off 3 bases at V and 2 bases at J, with 14 bases between the two ends. The CDR3 totals 14 residues. CDR1 SQVTM and CDR2 ANQGSEA come from the germline V gene. The source is a man aged 18 to 30 in good health. Sequenced sample: blood. The chain recombines TRBV29-1 with TRBJ2-7; D possibly matches TRBD1 or TRBD2 (6 bases each). The CDR3 DNA follows: TGCAGCGTTGAGGGGGGCGTCGGAACCTACGAGCAGTACTTC. Translation gives CSVEGGVGTYEQYF.